The clone carrying this TCR delta chain rates as medium-sized (0.01 to 0.1%). TCRdb made new clone calls on the reads using CATT. This repertoire shows 8,000 or so delta-chain clones, about 3.4% found once; its top ten account for roughly 17%. This entry is derived from a study of gamma-delta chains in newborns, infants, children. Study in general: Innate gammadelta T cells reportedly expand polyclonally right after birth, driven by microbial exposure, per the title.

The trim removed 0 bases at V and 0 bases at J, leaving 9 bases unmatched. CDR3 length: 19 residues. The V gene's germline CDR1 is GEAIGNYY and CDR2 EKD. This sequence was found in a child who was a newborn, infant or young child, either healthy, febrile or measles-vaccinated (not recorded which). Sequences were obtained from blood. This sequence joins TRDV2 and TRDJ2; 10 nucleotides agree with TRDD3. CDR3: CACDTVLGDPLTLTAQLFF. CDR3 sequence (DNA): TGTGCCTGTGACACCGTACTGGGGGATCCCCTCACTTTGACAGCACAACTCTTCTTT.